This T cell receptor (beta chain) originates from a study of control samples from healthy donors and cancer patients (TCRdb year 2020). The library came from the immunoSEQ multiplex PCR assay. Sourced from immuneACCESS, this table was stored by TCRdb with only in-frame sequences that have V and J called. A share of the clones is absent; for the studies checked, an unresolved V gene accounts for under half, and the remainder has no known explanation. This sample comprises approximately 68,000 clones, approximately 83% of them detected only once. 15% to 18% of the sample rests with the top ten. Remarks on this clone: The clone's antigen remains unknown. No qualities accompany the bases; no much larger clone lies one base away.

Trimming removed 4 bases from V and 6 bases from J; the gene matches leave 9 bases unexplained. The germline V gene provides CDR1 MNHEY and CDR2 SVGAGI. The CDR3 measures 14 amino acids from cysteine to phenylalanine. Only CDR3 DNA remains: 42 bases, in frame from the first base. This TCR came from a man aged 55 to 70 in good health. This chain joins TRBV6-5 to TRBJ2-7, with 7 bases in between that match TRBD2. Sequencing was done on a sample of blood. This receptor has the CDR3 CASSSPGLVSEQYF. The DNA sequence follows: TGTGCCAGCAGTTCCCCCGGACTAGTTAGCGAGCAGTACTTC.